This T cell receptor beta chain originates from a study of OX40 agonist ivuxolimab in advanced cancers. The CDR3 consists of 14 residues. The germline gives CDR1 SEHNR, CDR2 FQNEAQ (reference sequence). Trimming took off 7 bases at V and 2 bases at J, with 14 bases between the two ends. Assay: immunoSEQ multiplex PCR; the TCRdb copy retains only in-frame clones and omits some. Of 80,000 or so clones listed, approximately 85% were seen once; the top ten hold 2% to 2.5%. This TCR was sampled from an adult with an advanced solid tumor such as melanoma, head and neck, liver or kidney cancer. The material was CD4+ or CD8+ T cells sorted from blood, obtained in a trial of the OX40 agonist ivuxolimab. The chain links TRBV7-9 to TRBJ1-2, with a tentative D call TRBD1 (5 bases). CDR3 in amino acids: CASNLQGSNYGYTF. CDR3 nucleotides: TGTGCCAGCAACCTTCAGGGCAGCAACTATGGCTACACCTTC.